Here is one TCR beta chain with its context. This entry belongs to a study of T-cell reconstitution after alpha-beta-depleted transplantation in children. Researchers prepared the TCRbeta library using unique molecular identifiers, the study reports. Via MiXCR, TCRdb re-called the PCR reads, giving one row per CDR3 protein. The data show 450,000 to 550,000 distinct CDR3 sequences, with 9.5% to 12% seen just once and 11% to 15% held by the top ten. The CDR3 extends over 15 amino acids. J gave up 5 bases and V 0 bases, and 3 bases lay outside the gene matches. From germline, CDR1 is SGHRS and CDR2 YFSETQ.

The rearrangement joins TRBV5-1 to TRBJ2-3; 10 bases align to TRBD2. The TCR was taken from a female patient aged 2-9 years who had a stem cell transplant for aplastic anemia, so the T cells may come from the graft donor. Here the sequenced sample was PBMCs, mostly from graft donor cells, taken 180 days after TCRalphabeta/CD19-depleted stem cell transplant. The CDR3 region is CASSLEVAGGDTQYF. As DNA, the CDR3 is TGCGCCAGCAGCTTGGAGGTAGCGGGAGGAGATACGCAGTATTTT.